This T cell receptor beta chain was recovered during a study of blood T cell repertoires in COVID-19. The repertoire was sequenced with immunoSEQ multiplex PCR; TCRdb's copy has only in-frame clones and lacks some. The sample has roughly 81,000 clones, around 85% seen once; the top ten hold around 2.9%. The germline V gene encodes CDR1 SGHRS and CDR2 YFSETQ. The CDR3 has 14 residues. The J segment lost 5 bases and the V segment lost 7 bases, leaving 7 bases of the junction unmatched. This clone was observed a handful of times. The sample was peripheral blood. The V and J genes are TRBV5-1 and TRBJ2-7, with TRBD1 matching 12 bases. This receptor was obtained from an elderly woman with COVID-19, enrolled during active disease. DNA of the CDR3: TGCGCCAGCCGGGGGACAGGGGGCTCGAACGAGCAGTACTTC. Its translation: CASRGTGGSNEQYF.